The next 7 T cell receptor beta chains were all read from a single sample in a study of prognosis after radiotherapy for stage I lung cancer. Two-round multiplex PCR on genomic DNA was the method by which TCR beta CDR3 was amplified. Primers targeting each individual TRBV and TRBJ gene were applied in first-round PCR. TCRdb re-called the multiplex PCR reads through MiXCR, storing one row per CDR3 protein. Of about 17,000 distinct CDR3 sequences detected, about 40% appear once; the ten largest clones hold 39%. Material: PBMCs, obtained before or after stereotactic body radiation therapy (not recorded which). All receptors come from a donor over 45 with non-small cell lung cancer.

This clonotype came up a few times. V and J are TRBV5-6 and TRBJ2-1; no reliable D call. Germline CDR1 SGHDT, CDR2 YYEEEE. V was cut by 0 bases and J by 10 bases, with 11 bases left in between. The CDR3 spans 13 residues. Here the CDR3 DNA reads TGTGCCAGCAGCTTGGGACTGCTCGGAGAGCAGTTCTTC. Residues: CASSLGLLGEQFF.

The J gene is TRBJ1-5, the V gene TRBV2; D is unresolved. With 6 bases removed from V and 6 bases from J, the gap between germline ends came to 15 bases. The CDR3 length is 14 residues. Germline V lookup: CDR1 SNHLY, CDR2 FYNNEI. CDR3 bases: TGTGCCAGCAGGCAGTGGGCCGTTTGTCAGCCCCAGCATTTT. As protein: CASRQWAVCQPQHF.

This clonotype was seen ten or more times. The CDR3 is CASSLTRPRTDTQYF. The CDR3 bases are TGTGCCAGCAGTTTAACTAGGCCTCGGACAGATACGCAGTATTTT. V and J are TRBV27 and TRBJ2-3, with a possible D match to TRBD2 (5 bases). Trimming stripped 2 bases from V and 3 bases from J, with 12 bases between. The germline V gene has CDR1 MNHEY and CDR2 SMNVEV (reference sequence). The CDR3 loop spans 15 amino acids.

This clonotype was picked up many times. The chain uses TRBV28 and TRBJ2-5; a possible D gene is TRBD2 (8 bases). The CDR3 has 21 amino acids. Looked up from germline, CDR1 is MDHEN and CDR2 is SYDVKM. V was pared by 8 bases and J by 6 bases, with 40 bases between. In nucleotides, the CDR3 is TGTGCCAGCGCACCTCGGACAGGACGGTCGGGAAGGCTAGCGGGCCAGAAGACCCAGTACTTC. Amino acid sequence: CASAPRTGRSGRLAGQKTQYF.

This chain joins TRBV2 and TRBJ2-2; D could derive from TRBD1 or TRBD2 (5 bases each). Germline V CDR1 and CDR2: SNHLY, FYNNEI. Trimming left V 9 bases short and J 5 bases short, with 19 bases between. CDR3 length: 15 amino acids. The CDR3 DNA follows: TGTGCCAGAGGGGTTGAGGAGGCAGGAACCGGGGAGCTGTTTTTT. Translation: CARGVEEAGTGELFF.

This rearrangement joins TRBV6-5 to TRBJ1-2; TRBD1 matches at 7 bases. Trimming took 2 bases from V and 8 from J; bases not matched to a gene: 11. Germline lookup yields CDR1 MNHEY and CDR2 SVGAGI. The CDR3 loop spans 15 amino acids. This CDR3 is CASSYKTGTVGGYTF. DNA of the CDR3: TGTGCCAGCAGTTACAAGACAGGGACAGTCGGCGGCTACACCTTC.

This clonotype was seen only a few times. The chain recombines TRBV7-9 with TRBJ2-5; no firm D call. Germline V gene data show CDR1 as SEHNR and CDR2 as FQNEAQ (reference sequence). CDR3 length: 16 amino acids. V lost 1 base and J lost 2, with 14 bases in between. The CDR3 loop is CASSLVGPSCQETQYF. In DNA form, the CDR3 reads TGTGCCAGCAGCTTAGTTGGACCGTCTTGTCAAGAGACCCAGTACTTC.